The text below deals with one TCR beta chain. Its antigen is undetermined. Per germline, CDR1 LNHDA and CDR2 SQIVND (reference sequence). Deletions cut 1 base from V and 6 bases from J, with 10 bases between. The CDR3 extends over 13 amino acids. This sample stems from a study of T cells in Graves' hyperthyroidism and ophthalmopathy. Points from the study as a whole: Blood also held most thyroid clonotypes expanded beyond 0.001.

The definition of stable Graves' hyperthyroidism was no ophthalmopathy progression within 18 months. Exclusions: uncontrolled infection, other autoimmune disease, pregnancy, lactation. What was amplified from RNA transcripts were TCR beta CDR3 regions. The primer set for the first-round RT-PCR of the TCR CDR3 was HTBI. MiXCR, applied by TCRdb to the multiplex PCR reads, yields one record per CDR3 protein. The sample has about 210,000 distinct CDR3 sequences; under 20% are singletons. The source is a man aged 50 to 60 with Graves' hyperthyroidism. The specimen sequenced was blood. The chain couples TRBV19 to TRBJ2-7; no definite D call. The CDR3 nucleotides read TGTGCCAGTAGTATAGTGGGGTCTAGCGAGCAGTACTTC. This codes for CASSIVGSSEQYF.